These 18 T cell receptor beta chains share one sample of origin, sequenced in a study of beta chain features in type 1 diabetes. Expressed TCRB transcripts were sequenced because the entire RNA isolate underwent reverse transcription. Libraries were prepared by immunoSEQ multiplex PCR; TCRdb keeps only in-frame clonotypes and omits some of them. This table has about 270,000 clones, 12% to 15% appearing once. Material: naive CD4+ T cells from blood. The receptors here all came from a woman aged 40 to 55 in good health.

This clone was detected only once. At one of its ends the junction is not consistent with the germline gene, which may arise from a read error. The chain has TRBV27 and TRBJ2-3; D possibly corresponds to TRBD2 (5 bases). Germline CDR1 and CDR2: MNHEY and SMNVEV (reference sequence). The length of the CDR3 is 13 residues. CDR3: CASRLSGADTQYF. CDR3 nucleotides: TGTGCCAGCCGTTTGTCCGGGGCAGATACGCAGTATTTT.

This chain connects TRBV18 to TRBJ2-3; D is unresolved. V was trimmed by 7 bases and J by 1 base, leaving 9 bases between them. CDR3 length: 13 residues. Germline V gene lookup returns CDR1 KGHSH and CDR2 LQKENI. In DNA, the CDR3 is TGTGCCAGCTTTACCACGGGCACAGATACGCAGTATTTT. It codes for CASFTTGTDTQYF.

The chain combines TRBV10-3 with TRBJ2-5; 10 nucleotides match TRBD2. This CDR3 has 11 amino acids. CDR1 and CDR2 (germline): ENHRY, SYGVKD. The CDR3 nucleotides read TGTGCAGCGGGGGGGCCGGAGACCCAGTACTTC. Translating it yields CAAGGPETQYF.

This clone has only a few counts. This chain connects TRBV14 to TRBJ1-2; D is possibly TRBD1 (5 bases). CDR3 length: 13 residues. V was trimmed by 6 bases and J by 1 base, leaving 9 bases between them. The germline V gene encodes CDR1 SGHDN and CDR2 FVKESK. In DNA, the CDR3 is TGTGCCAGCAGTTTCGACAGTAACTATGGCTACACCTTC. Translated, it gives CASSFDSNYGYTF.

V is TRBV6-5 and J is TRBJ1-4; perhaps TRBD1 as D (5 bases). The germline CDR1 and CDR2 sequences are MNHEY and SVGAGI. V lost 2 bases to trimming and J lost 0 bases, with 10 bases between them. There are 16 residues in the CDR3. CDR3 DNA: TGTGCCAGCAGTTACGATCCGGACACAACTAATGAAAAACTGTTTTTT. Translating it yields CASSYDPDTTNEKLFF.

This chain links TRBV7-8 with TRBJ2-7, with 7 nucleotides matching TRBD2. The germline gives CDR1 SGHVS, CDR2 FQNEAQ. Unmatched junction bases numbered 3, after V lost 1 base and J lost 0 bases. The CDR3 is 15 residues long. The CDR3 spells CASSLETGGSYEQYF. The DNA of the CDR3 is TGTGCCAGCAGCTTAGAGACGGGGGGCTCCTACGAGCAGTACTTC.

This chain connects TRBV6-5 to TRBJ2-7; a possible D gene is TRBD1 (6 bases). Germline CDR1 and CDR2: MNHEY and SVGAGI. This CDR3 has 13 residues. V lost 6 bases and J lost 0, with 9 bases in between. The CDR3, as DNA: TGTGCCAGCAGCCGGGACAACTCCTACGAGCAGTACTTC. This translates into CASSRDNSYEQYF.

The V and J genes are TRBV9 and TRBJ2-2; tentatively, D is TRBD1 (6 bases). V shed 1 base and J shed 2 bases, with 9 bases lying between them. This CDR3 comprises 15 residues. Germline-derived CDR1 and CDR2 are SGDLS and YYNGEE. DNA of the CDR3: TGTGCCAGCAGCGTAATGGGACACAACACCGGGGAGCTGTTTTTT. Translating it yields CASSVMGHNTGELFF.

The CDR3 region is CASARVGMETQYF. CDR3 nucleotide sequence: TGTGCCAGCGCCCGGGTCGGGATGGAGACCCAGTACTTC. The rearrangement joins TRBV6-5 to TRBJ2-5, with a weak D call TRBD2 (5 bases). CDR3 length: 13 amino acids. Trimming pared 8 bases from V and 5 bases from J, leaving 15 bases between. Germline V CDR1 and CDR2: MNHEY, SVGAGI.

Only a few counts were recorded for this clone. The CDR3 reads CATRQPGLAMSTDTQYF. The CDR3 bases are TGTGCCACCAGACAACCGGGACTAGCGATGAGCACAGATACGCAGTATTTT. The V and J genes are TRBV15 and TRBJ2-3, with 10 bases aligning to TRBD2. Trimming cost V 6 bases and J 0 bases; bases outside gene matches: 9. The germline gives CDR1 LNHNV, CDR2 YYDKDF (reference sequence). This CDR3 region has 17 residues. Variable domain in full (rest from reference TRBV15 and TRBJ2-3): DAMVIQNPRYQVTQFGKPVTLSCSQTLNHNVMYWYQQKSSQAPKLLFHYYDKDFNNEADTPDNFQSRRPNTSFCFLDIRSPGLGDTAMYLCATRQPGLAMSTDTQYFGPGTRLTVL.

The rearrangement joins TRBV4-1 to TRBJ1-4; no clear D gene. The CDR3 spans 16 residues. The germline CDR1 and CDR2 sequences are MGHRA and YSYEKL. V lost 2 bases to trimming and J lost 7 bases, with 17 bases between them. This CDR3 is CASSQIQSTKGEKLFF. Here the CDR3 DNA reads TGCGCCAGCAGCCAAATTCAGTCGACAAAAGGTGAAAAACTGTTTTTT.

This clone was counted between two and nine times. The chain couples TRBV19 to TRBJ1-1, with TRBD1 as a possible D gene (6 bases). Trimming shortened V by 3 bases and J by 6 bases, and 14 bases separated the two germline ends. The CDR3 covers 14 residues. In germline, CDR1 is LNHDA, CDR2 SQIVND (reference sequence). The CDR3 DNA is TGTGCCAGTAGTATCGCGCAGGGGCGGGCTGAAGCTTTCTTT. This codes for CASSIAQGRAEAFF.

This clone occurred a few times. Different DNA sequences within this sample yield the same CDR3. This sequence joins TRBV5-1 and TRBJ2-7; 9 bases fit TRBD1. Trimming at V came to 3 bases and at J to 4 bases, leaving 2 bases not matched to a gene. Germline assignment: CDR1 SGHRS and CDR2 YFSETQ. This CDR3 has 13 amino acids. The CDR3, as DNA: TGCGCCAGCAGCTCAGACAGGGGGTACGAGCAGTACTTC. It is translated as CASSSDRGYEQYF.

This clone appeared a few times. J is TRBJ1-1 and V is TRBV2; D is ambiguous. Trimming took off 4 bases at V and 2 bases at J, with 11 bases between the two ends. The germline gives CDR1 SNHLY, CDR2 FYNNEI. The CDR3 consists of 14 residues. For the CDR3, the DNA is TGTGCCAGCAGTGCCGTTGGAGGTAACACTGAAGCTTTCTTT. This sequence encodes CASSAVGGNTEAFF.

V gene TRBV4-3 combines with J gene TRBJ2-2; D unresolved. Trimming stripped 3 bases from V and 0 bases from J, with 11 bases between. This CDR3 is 16 amino acids long. Germline V gene data show CDR1 as LGHNA and CDR2 as YSLEER. The CDR3 protein is CASSQEPGANTGELFF. DNA of the CDR3: TGCGCCAGCAGCCAGGAGCCCGGCGCGAACACCGGGGAGCTGTTTTTT.

The chain uses TRBV5-1 and TRBJ2-3, with 11 bases identical to TRBD2. This CDR3 is built from 16 residues. From germline, CDR1 is SGHRS and CDR2 YFSETQ. V dropped 5 bases and J dropped 0; count of bases not matched to a gene: 5. DNA for the CDR3: TGCGCCAGCAGTGGGAGACTAGCGGGGAGCACAGATACGCAGTATTTT. It encodes CASSGRLAGSTDTQYF.

This clone showed up just a few times. The chain joins TRBV10-3 to TRBJ2-5; D call uncertain. CDR3 length: 13 amino acids. The germline V gene has CDR1 ENHRY and CDR2 SYGVKD. The V gene lost 2 bases and the J gene lost 3 bases, with 7 bases spanning the gap. The CDR3 nucleotides read TGTGCCATCAGTGAGCAGCGCGAAGAGACCCAGTACTTC. Amino acid sequence: CAISEQREETQYF.

V usage is TRBV25-1 and J usage is TRBJ1-6; D is ambiguous. The ends were cut back, 4 bases at V and 6 bases at J, with 7 bases in the middle. This CDR3 has 13 amino acids. Germline values: CDR1 MGHDK, CDR2 SYGVNS. The CDR3 bases are TGTGCCAGCAGTGTGGCGGCTAATTCACCCCTCCACTTT. This codes for CASSVAANSPLHF.